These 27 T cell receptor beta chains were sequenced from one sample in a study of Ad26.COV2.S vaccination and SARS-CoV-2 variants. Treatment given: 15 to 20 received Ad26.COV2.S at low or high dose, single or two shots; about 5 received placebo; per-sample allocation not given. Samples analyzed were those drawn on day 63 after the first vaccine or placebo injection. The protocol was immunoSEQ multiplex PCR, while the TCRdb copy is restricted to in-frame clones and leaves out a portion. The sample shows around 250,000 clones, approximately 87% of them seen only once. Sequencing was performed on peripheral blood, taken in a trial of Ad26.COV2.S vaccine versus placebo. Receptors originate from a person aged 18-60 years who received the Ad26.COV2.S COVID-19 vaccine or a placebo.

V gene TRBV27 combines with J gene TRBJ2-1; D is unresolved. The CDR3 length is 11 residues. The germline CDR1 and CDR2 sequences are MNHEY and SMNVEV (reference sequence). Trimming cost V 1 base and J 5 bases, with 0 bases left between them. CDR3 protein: CASSLYNEQFF. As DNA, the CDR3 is TGTGCCAGCAGTTTATACAATGAGCAGTTCTTC.

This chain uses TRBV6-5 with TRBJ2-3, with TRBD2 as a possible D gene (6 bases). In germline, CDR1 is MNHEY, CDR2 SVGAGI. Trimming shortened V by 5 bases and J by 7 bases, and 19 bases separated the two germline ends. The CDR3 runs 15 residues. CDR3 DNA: TGTGCCAGCAGTACGGGACTCAATAATCACAATACGCAGTATTTT. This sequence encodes CASSTGLNNHNTQYF.

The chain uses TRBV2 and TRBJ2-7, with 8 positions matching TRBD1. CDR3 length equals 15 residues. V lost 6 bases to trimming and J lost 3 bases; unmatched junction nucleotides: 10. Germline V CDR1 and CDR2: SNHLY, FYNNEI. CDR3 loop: CASSVDRGSFYEQYF. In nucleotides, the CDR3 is TGTGCCAGCAGCGTCGACAGGGGCTCTTTCTACGAGCAGTACTTC.

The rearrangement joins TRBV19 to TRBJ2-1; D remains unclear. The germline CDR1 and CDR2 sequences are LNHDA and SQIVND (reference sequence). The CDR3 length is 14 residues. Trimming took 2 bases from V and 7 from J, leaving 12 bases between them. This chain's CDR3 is CASSIYKGRNEQFF. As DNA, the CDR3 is TGTGCCAGTAGTATATATAAGGGAAGGAATGAGCAGTTCTTC. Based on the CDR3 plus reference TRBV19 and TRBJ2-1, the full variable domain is DGGITQSPKYLFRKEGQNVTLSCEQNLNHDAMYWYRQDPGQGLRLIYYSQIVNDFQKGDIAEGYSVSREKKESFPLTVTSAQKNPTAFYLCASSIYKGRNEQFFGPGTRLTVL.

The CDR3 sequence: CASSLFGAGLGPQETQYF. CDR3 nucleotide sequence: TGCGCCAGCAGCTTGTTTGGTGCGGGGCTTGGGCCCCAAGAGACCCAGTACTTC. This rearrangement joins TRBV5-1 to TRBJ2-5; TRBD2 is a possible D gene (6 bases). The CDR3 covers 18 residues. Trimming removed 1 base at V and 1 base at J, with 20 bases between. Looked up from germline, CDR1 is SGHRS and CDR2 is YFSETQ.

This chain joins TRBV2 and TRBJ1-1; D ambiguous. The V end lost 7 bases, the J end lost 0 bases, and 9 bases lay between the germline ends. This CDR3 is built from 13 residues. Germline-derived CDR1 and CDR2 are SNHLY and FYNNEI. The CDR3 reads CASISYMNTEAFF. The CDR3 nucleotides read TGTGCCAGCATCAGCTACATGAACACTGAAGCTTTCTTT.

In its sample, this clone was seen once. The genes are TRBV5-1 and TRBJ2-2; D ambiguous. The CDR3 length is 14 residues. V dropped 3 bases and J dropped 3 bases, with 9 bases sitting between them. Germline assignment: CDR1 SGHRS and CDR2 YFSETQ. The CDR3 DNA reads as TGCGCCAGCAGCTCGGAGACTTACACCGGGGAGCTGTTTTTT. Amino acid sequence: CASSSETYTGELFF.

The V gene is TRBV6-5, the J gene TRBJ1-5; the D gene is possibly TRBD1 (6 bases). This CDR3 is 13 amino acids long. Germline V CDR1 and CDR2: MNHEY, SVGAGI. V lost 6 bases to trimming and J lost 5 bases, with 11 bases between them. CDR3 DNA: TGTGCCAGCAGCGACAGGTCCCATCAGCCCCAGCATTTT. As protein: CASSDRSHQPQHF.

The CDR3 nucleotides read TGTGCCAGCAGTTCTACCGGGACTAGGATCACAGATACGCAGTATTTT. This sequence encodes CASSSTGTRITDTQYF. This chain links TRBV27 with TRBJ2-3; 8 positions agree with TRBD2. Looked up from germline, CDR1 is MNHEY and CDR2 is SMNVEV (reference sequence). With 4 bases clipped from V and 2 bases from J, the junction kept 8 bases outside the gene matches. The CDR3 length is 16 residues.

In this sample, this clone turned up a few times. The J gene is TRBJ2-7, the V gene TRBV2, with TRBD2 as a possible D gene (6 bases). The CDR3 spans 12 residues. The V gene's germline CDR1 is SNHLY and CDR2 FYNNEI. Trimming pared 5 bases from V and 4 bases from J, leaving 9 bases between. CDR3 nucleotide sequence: TGTGCCAGCAGTAAGGAGGGTTACGAGCAGTACTTC. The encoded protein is CASSKEGYEQYF. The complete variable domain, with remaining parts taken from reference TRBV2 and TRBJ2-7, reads EPEVTQTPSHQVTQMGQEVILRCVPISNHLYFYWYRQILGQKVEFLVSFYNNEISEKSEIFDDQFSVERPDGSNFTLKIRSTKLEDSAMYFCASSKEGYEQYFGPGTRLTVT.

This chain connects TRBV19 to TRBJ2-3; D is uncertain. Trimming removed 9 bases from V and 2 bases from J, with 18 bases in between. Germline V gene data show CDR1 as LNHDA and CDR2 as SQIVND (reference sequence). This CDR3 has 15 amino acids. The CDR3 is CARTATVGNTDTQYF. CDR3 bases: TGTGCCAGGACTGCCACAGTAGGGAACACAGATACGCAGTATTTT.

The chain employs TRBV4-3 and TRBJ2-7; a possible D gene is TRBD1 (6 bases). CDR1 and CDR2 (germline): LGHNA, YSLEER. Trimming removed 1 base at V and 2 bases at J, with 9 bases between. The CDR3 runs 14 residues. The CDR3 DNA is TGCGCCAGCAGCCAAGGAACAGGGCCCTACGAGCAGTACTTC. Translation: CASSQGTGPYEQYF.

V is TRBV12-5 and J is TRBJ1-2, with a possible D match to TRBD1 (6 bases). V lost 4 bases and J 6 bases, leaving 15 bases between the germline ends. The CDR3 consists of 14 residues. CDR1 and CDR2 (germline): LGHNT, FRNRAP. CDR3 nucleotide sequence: TGTGCTAGTGGTTGGGCAGGGGCCTTAGATGGCTACACCTTC. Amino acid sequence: CASGWAGALDGYTF.

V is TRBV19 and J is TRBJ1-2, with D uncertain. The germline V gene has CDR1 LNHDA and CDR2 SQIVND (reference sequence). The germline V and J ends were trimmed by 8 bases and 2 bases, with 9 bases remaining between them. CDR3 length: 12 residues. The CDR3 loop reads CASARVNYGYTF. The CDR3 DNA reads TGTGCCAGTGCCCGGGTCAACTATGGCTACACCTTC.

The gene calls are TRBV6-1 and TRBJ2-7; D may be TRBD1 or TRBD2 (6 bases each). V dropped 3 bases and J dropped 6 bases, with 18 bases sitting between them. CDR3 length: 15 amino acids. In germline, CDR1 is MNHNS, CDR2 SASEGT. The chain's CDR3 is CASSEGGHPWREQYF. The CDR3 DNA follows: TGTGCCAGCAGTGAGGGGGGCCACCCTTGGCGCGAGCAGTACTTC.

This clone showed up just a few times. The CDR3 DNA is TGTGCCAGCAGCGTAGGGGGAACAGGAATCGGCTCCTATAATTCACCCCTCCACTTT. Protein product: CASSVGGTGIGSYNSPLHF. The chain links TRBV9 to TRBJ1-6; D is perhaps TRBD1 (5 bases). The CDR3 loop spans 19 amino acids. Trimming took 0 bases from V and 0 from J, leaving 16 bases between them. Per the germline V gene, CDR1 is SGDLS and CDR2 is YYNGEE.

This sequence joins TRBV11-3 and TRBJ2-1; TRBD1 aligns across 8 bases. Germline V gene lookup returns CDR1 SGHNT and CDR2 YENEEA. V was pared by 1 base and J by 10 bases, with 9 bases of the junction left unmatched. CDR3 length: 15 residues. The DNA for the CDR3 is TGTGCCAGCAGCTTAGCAGCTAGAGGGACAGGCGAGCAGTTCTTC. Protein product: CASSLAARGTGEQFF.

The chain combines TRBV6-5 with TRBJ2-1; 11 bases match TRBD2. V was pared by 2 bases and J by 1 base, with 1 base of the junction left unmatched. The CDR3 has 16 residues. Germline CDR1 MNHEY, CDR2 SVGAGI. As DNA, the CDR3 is TGTGCCAGCAGTTACGGACTAGCGGGTTCCTACAATGAGCAGTTCTTC. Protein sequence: CASSYGLAGSYNEQFF.

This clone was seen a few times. For the CDR3, the DNA is TGTGCCAGCAGCCAAGAGGGACTAGCGGACTCCTACAATGAGCAGTTCTTC. Translation gives CASSQEGLADSYNEQFF. The rearrangement joins TRBV3-1 (or the pseudogene TRBV3-2) to TRBJ2-1, with TRBD2 identical over 11 bases. The CDR3 totals 17 residues. V lost 0 bases to trimming and J lost 0 bases; unmatched junction nucleotides: 1. Germline CDR1 reads LGHDT; CDR2 reads YNNKEL (reference sequence).

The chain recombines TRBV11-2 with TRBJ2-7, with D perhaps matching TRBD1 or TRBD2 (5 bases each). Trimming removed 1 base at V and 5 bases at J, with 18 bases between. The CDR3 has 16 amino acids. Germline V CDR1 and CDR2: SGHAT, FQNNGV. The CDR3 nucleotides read TGTGCCAGCAGCTTAGGCCCCTCGGGACGCAAGGACGAGCAGTACTTC. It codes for CASSLGPSGRKDEQYF.

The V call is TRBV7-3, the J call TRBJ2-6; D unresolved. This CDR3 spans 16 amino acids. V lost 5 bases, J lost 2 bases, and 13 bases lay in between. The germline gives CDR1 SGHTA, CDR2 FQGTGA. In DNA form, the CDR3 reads TGTGCCAGCAGCCCGAACAGTGGGGCTGGGGCCAACGTCCTGACTTTC. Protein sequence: CASSPNSGAGANVLTF.

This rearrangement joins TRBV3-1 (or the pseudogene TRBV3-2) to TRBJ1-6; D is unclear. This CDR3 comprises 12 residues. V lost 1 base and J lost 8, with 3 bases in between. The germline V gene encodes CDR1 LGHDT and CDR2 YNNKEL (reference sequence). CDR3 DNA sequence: TGTGCCAGCAGCCAAGCGTATTCACCCCTCCACTTT. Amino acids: CASSQAYSPLHF.

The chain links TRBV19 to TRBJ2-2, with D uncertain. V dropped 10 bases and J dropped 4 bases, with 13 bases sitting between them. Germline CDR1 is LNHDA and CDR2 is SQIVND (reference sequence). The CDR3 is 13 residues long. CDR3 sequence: CATQTEFTGELFF. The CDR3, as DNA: TGTGCCACCCAAACGGAGTTCACCGGGGAGCTGTTTTTT.

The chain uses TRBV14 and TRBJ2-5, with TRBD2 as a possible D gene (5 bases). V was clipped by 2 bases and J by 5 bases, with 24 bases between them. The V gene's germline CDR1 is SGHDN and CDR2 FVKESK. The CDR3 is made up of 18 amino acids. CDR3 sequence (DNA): TGTGCCAGCAGCCAAATCGGGCGAGAGAAAGGAGGTCGGGAGACCCAGTACTTC. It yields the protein CASSQIGREKGGRETQYF.

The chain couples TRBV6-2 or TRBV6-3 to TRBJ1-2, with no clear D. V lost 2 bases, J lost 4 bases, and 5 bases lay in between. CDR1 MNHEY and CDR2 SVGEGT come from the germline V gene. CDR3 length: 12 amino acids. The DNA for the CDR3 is TGTGCCAGCAGTTACAGGGCCTATGGCTACACCTTC. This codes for CASSYRAYGYTF.

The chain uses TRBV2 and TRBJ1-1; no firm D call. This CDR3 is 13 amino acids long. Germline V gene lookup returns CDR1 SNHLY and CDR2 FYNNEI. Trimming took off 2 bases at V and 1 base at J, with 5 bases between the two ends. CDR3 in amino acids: CASSELQNTEAFF. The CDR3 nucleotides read TGTGCCAGCAGTGAACTGCAGAACACTGAAGCTTTCTTT.

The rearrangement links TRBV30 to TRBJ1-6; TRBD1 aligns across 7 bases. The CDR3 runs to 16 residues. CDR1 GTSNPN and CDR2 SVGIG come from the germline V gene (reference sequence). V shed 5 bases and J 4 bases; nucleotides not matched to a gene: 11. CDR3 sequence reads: CAWGPSQTGYNSPLHF. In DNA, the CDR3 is TGTGCCTGGGGCCCATCTCAGACAGGGTATAATTCACCCCTCCACTTT.